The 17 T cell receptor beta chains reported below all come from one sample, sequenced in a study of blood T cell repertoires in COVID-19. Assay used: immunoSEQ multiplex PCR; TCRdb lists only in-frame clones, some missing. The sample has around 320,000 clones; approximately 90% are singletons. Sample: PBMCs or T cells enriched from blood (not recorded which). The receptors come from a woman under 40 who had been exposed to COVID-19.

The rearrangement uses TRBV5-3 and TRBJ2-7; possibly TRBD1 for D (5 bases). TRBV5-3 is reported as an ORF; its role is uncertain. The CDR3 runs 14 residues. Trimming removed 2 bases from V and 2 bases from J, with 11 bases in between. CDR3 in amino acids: CARSLGVAAYEQYF. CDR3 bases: TGTGCCAGAAGCTTAGGGGTGGCTGCCTACGAGCAGTACTTC.

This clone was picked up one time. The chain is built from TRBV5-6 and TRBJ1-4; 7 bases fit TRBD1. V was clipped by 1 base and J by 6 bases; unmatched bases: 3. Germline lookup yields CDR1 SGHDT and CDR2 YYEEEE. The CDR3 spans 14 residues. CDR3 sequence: CASSLTGEDEKLFF. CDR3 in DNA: TGTGCCAGCAGCTTGACAGGGGAGGATGAAAAACTGTTTTTT.

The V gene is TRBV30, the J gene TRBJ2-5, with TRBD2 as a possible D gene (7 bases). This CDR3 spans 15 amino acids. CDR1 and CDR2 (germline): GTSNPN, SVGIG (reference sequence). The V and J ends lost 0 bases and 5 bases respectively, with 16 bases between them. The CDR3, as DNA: TGTGCCTGGAGTGTGCTCGCGGGGGCGGGTGAGACCCAGTACTTC. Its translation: CAWSVLAGAGETQYF.

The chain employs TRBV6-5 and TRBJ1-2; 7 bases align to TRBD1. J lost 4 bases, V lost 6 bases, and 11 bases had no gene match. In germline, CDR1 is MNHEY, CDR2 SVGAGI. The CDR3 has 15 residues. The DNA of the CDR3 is TGTGCCAGCAGCGTAGGGGACAGTACCCTCTATGGCTACACCTTC. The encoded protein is CASSVGDSTLYGYTF.

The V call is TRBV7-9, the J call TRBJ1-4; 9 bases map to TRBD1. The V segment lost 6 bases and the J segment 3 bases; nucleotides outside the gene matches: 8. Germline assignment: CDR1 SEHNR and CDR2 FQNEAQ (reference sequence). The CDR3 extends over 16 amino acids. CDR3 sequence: CASRPGQGGSNEKLFF. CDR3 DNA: TGTGCCAGCAGACCGGGACAGGGAGGATCTAATGAAAAACTGTTTTTT.

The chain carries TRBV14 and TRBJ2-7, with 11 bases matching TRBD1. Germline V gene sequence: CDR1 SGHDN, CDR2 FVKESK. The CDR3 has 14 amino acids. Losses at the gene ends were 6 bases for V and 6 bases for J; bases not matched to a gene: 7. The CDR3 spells CASSPMDRGREQYF. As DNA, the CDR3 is TGTGCCAGCAGTCCGATGGACAGGGGGCGCGAGCAGTACTTC.

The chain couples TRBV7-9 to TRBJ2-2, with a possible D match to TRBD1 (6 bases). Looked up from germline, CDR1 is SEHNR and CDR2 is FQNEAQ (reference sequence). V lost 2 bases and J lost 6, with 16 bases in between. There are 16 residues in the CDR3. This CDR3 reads CASSLTTGQNAGELFF. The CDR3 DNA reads TGTGCCAGCAGCTTAACAACAGGGCAAAATGCCGGGGAGCTGTTTTTT. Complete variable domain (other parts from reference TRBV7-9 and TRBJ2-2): DTGVSQNPRHKITKRGQNVTFRCDPISEHNRLYWYRQTLGQGPEFLTYFQNEAQLEKSRLLSDRFSAERPKGSFSTLEIQRTEQGDSAMYLCASSLTTGQNAGELFFGEGSRLTVL.

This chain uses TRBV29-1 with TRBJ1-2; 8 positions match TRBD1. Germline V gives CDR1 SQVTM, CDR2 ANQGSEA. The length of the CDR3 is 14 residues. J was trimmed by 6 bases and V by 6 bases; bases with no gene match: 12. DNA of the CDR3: TGCAGCGTGGACCCGGGACAGGAGGGTGATGGCTACACCTTC. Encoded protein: CSVDPGQEGDGYTF.

CDR3 residues: CASRALDSLYGYTF. CDR3 coding DNA: TGTGCCAGCAGAGCCTTGGACAGCCTCTATGGCTACACCTTC. This sequence joins TRBV27 and TRBJ1-2; D might be TRBD1 (6 bases). Trimming removed 6 bases at V and 4 bases at J, with 15 bases between. There are 14 residues in the CDR3. CDR1 and CDR2 (germline): MNHEY, SMNVEV (reference sequence).

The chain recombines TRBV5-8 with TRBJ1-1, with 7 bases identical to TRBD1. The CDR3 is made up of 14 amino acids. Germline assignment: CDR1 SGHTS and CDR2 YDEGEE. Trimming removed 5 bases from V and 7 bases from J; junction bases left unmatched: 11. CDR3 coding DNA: TGTGCCAGCAGACAACGGACAGGAGCTAGTGAAGCTTTCTTT. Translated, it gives CASRQRTGASEAFF.

CDR3 in DNA: TGTGCCAGCAGTGCAGGAGGCTCTAACTATGGCTACACCTTC. Translated: CASSAGGSNYGYTF. The V gene is TRBV25-1, the J gene TRBJ1-2; D unclear. This CDR3 has 14 amino acids. Trimming shortened V by 4 bases and J by 0 bases, and 9 bases separated the two germline ends. Germline lookup yields CDR1 MGHDK and CDR2 SYGVNS.

The CDR3 spells CASSQKGAGGSWGYTF. CDR3 sequence (DNA): TGTGCCAGCAGCCAAAAAGGGGCAGGGGGATCATGGGGCTACACCTTC. V is TRBV4-2 and J is TRBJ1-2; the match to TRBD1 covers 7 bases. CDR1 LGHNA and CDR2 YNFKEQ come from the germline V gene. This CDR3 spans 16 amino acids. The ends lost 2 bases at V and 8 bases at J; junction bases unmatched: 14.

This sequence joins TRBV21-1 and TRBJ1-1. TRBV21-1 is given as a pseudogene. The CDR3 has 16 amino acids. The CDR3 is CASKRGSGDMNTEAFF. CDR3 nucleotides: TGTGCCAGCAAGAGGGGATCGGGGGATATGAACACTGAAGCTTTCTTT.

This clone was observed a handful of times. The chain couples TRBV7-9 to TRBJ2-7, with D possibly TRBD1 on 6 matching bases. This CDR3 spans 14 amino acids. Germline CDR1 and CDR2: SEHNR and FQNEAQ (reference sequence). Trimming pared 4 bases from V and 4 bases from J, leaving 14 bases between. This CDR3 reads CASSSTGIVYEQYF. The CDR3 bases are TGTGCCAGCAGCTCTACAGGGATCGTATACGAGCAGTACTTC.

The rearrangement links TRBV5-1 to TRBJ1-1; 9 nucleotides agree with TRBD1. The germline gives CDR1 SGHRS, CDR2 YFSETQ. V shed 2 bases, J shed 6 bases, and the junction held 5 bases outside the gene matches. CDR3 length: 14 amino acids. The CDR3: CASSLGQGFSEAFF. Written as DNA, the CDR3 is TGCGCCAGCAGCTTAGGACAGGGGTTCTCTGAAGCTTTCTTT.

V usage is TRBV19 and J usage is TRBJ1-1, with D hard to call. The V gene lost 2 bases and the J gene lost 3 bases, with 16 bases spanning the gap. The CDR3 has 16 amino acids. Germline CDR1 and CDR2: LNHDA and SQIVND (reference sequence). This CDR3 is CASSIYGAPLDTEAFF. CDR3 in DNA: TGTGCCAGTAGTATATATGGTGCGCCCTTGGACACTGAAGCTTTCTTT.

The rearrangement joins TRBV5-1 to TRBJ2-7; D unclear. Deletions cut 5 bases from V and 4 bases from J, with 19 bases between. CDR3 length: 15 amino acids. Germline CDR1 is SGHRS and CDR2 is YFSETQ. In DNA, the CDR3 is TGCGCCAGCAGTCCCAATCCCGACATGAGTTACGAGCAGTACTTC. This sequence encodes CASSPNPDMSYEQYF.